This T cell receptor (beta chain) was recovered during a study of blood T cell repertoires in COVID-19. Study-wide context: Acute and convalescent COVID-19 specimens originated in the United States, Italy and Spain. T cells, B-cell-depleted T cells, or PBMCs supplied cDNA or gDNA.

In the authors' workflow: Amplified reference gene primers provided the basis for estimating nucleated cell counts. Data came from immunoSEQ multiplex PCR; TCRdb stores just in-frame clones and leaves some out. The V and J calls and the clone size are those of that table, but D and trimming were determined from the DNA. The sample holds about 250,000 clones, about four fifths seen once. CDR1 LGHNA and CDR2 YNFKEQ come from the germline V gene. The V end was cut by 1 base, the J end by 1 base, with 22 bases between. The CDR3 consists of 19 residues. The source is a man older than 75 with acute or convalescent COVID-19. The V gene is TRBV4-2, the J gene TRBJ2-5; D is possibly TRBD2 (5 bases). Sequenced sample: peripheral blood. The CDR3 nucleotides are TGTGCCAGCAGCCAAGTGGCAGCTCGGGGTAGAGTGCCCCAAGAGACCCAGTACTTC. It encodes CASSQVAARGRVPQETQYF.